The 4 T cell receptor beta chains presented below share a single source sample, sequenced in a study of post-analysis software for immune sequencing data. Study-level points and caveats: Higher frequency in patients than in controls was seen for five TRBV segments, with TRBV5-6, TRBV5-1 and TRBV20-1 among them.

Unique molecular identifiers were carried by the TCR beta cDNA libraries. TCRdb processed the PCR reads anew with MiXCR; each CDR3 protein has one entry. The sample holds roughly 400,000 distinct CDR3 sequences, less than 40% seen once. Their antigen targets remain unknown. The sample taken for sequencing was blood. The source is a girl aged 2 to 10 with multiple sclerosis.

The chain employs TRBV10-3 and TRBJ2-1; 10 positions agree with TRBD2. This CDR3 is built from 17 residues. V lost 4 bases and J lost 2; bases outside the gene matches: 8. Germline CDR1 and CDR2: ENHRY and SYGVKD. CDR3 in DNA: TGTGCCATCAGTGCATCGGCTAGCGGGAGAACCTACAATGAGCAGTTCTTC. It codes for CAISASASGRTYNEQFF.

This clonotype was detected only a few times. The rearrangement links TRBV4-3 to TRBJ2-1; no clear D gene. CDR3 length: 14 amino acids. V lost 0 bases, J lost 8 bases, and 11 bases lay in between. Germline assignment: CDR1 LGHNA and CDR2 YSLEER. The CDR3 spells CASSQDRASDEQFF. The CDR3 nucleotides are TGCGCCAGCAGCCAAGATCGGGCTAGTGATGAGCAGTTCTTC.

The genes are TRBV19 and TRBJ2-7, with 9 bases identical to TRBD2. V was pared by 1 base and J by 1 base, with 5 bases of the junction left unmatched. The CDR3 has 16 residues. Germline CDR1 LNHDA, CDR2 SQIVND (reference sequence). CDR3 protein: CASSIGNSGRSYEQYF. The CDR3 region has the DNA TGTGCCAGTAGTATAGGGAATAGCGGGAGATCCTACGAGCAGTACTTC.

The chain's CDR3 is CSACGQGVFNEQYF. CDR3 in DNA: TGCAGTGCCTGTGGACAGGGGGTTTTCAATGAGCAGTACTTC. The rearrangement links TRBV20-1 to TRBJ2-5; 10 bases are shared with TRBD1. The CDR3 covers 14 residues. V lost 6 bases and J lost 11; bases outside the gene matches: 15. Germline assignment: CDR1 DFQATT and CDR2 SNEGSKA (reference sequence).